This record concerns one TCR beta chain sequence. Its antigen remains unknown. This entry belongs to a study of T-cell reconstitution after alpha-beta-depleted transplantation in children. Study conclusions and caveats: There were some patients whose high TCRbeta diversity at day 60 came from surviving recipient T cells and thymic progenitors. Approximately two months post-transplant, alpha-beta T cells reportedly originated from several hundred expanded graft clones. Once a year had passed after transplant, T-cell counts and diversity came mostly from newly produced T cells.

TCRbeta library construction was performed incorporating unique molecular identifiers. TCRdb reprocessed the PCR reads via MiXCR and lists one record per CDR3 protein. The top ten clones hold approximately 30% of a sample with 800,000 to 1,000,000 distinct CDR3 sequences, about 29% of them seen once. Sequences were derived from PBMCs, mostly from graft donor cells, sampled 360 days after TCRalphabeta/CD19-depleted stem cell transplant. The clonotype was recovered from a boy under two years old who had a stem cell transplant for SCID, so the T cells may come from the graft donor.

CDR3 loop: CASSVAQTQYF. The CDR3, as DNA: TGTGCCAGCAGCGTAGCTCAGACGCAGTATTTT. The chain joins TRBV9 to TRBJ2-3; D remains unclear. The germline V gene has CDR1 SGDLS and CDR2 YYNGEE. CDR3 size: 11 residues. The ends were cut back, 0 bases at V and 9 bases at J, with 5 bases in the middle. Full variable domain (outside the CDR3, taken from reference TRBV9 and TRBJ2-3): DSGVTQTPKHLITATGQRVTLRCSPRSGDLSVYWYQQSLDQGLQFLIQYYNGEERAKGNILERFSAQQFPDLHSELNLSSLELGDSALYFCASSVAQTQYFGPGTRLTVL.